This T cell receptor beta chain was captured in a study of T cell responses to AZD1222 COVID-19 vaccine. In this sample, this clone turned up once. As yet, its antigen is unknown. The assay was immunoSEQ multiplex PCR, and TCRdb's table has in-frame clones only and misses some. The sample holds 95,000 to 150,000 clones, approximately 88% seen once. The study, taken as a whole, reports: Just a handful of AZD1222 recipients tested seropositive at baseline. Regions 160-218 and 743-854 held dominance among vaccine-associated CD4 TCRs, which spanned spike.

The input for sequencing was peripheral blood, taken on day 0 of AZD1222 vaccination. The sequence derives from an adult in good health.

In nucleotides, the CDR3 is TGCGCCAGCAGCCAGGCTAGCGGGGGAGCAAATGAGCAGTTCTTC. Translated, it gives CASSQASGGANEQFF. This rearrangement joins TRBV4-1 to TRBJ2-1; 10 nucleotides line up with TRBD2. Germline CDR1 reads MGHRA; CDR2 reads YSYEKL. The CDR3 totals 15 residues. V lost 3 bases and J lost 7; bases outside the gene matches: 6.